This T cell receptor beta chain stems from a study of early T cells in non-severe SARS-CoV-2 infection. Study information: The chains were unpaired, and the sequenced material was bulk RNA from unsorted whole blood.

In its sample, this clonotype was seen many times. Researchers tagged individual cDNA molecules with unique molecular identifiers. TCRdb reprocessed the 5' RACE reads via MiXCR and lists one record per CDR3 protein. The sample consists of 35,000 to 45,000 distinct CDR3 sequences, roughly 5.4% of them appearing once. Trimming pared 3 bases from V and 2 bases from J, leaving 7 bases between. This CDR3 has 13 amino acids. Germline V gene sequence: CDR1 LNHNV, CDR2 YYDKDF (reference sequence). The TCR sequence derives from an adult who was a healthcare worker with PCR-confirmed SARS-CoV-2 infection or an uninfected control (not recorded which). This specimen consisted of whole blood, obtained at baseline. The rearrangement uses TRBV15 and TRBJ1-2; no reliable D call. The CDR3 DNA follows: TGTGCCACCAGCAGGTCCGTGAACTATGGCTACACCTTC. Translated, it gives CATSRSVNYGYTF.